This TCR beta chain was captured by sequencing in a study of blood T cell repertoires in COVID-19. In the study overall: The analysed material was cDNA or gDNA that came from T cells, B-cell-depleted T cells, or PBMCs.

Original handling: For nucleated cells, counts were estimated from reference gene primer amplification. Here immunoSEQ multiplex PCR was the method, and the copy in TCRdb shows in-frame clones only, minus some. That table furnishes V, J and clone size, whereas the DNA furnished D and trimming. The sample has hundreds of thousands of clones; 70% to 90% are singletons. The CDR3 length is 17 residues. Germline V gene data show CDR1 as LGHNA and CDR2 as YNFKEQ. Trimming took 1 base from V and 9 from J; bases not matched to a gene: 11. This chain joins TRBV4-2 and TRBJ2-1; the match to TRBD2 covers 11 bases. This clonotype was sampled from a woman aged 35 to 49 who had recovered from COVID-19. Source material: peripheral blood. DNA of the CDR3: TGTGCCAGCAGCCAAGTCGGCCGTAGCGGGAGGGTTGGTGAGCAGTTCTTC. Protein sequence: CASSQVGRSGRVGEQFF.